The 14 T cell receptor beta chains below were found in one sample sequenced in a study of PD-L1 blockade in urothelial cancer. The table came from immunoSEQ multiplex PCR; TCRdb's copy has only in-frame clones and leaves some out. The data hold some 22,000 clones, with around 89% observed a single time. The starting material was PBMCs, obtained around atezolizumab (anti-PD-L1) treatment. The receptors stem from a woman aged 60-70 years with urothelial cancer.

The chain has TRBV18 and TRBJ1-2; no firm D call. The germline V and J ends were trimmed by 2 bases and 1 base, with 8 bases remaining between them. Germline CDR1 KGHSH, CDR2 LQKENI. This CDR3 is built from 14 residues. The CDR3 bases are TGTGCCAGCTCACCAGACGGAGTTAACTATGGCTACACCTTC. Encoded protein: CASSPDGVNYGYTF.

This chain uses TRBV18 with TRBJ1-4; TRBD1 might be the D (5 bases). V was trimmed by 3 bases and J by 5 bases, leaving 13 bases between them. The CDR3 totals 15 residues. Germline V gives CDR1 KGHSH, CDR2 LQKENI. CDR3 region: CASSPPLQANEKLFF. The CDR3, as DNA: TGTGCCAGCTCACCCCCGTTACAGGCGAATGAAAAACTGTTTTTT.

V usage is TRBV4-1 and J usage is TRBJ2-5; 10 nucleotides align to TRBD2. The last part of the DNA fits TRBJ2-7 better; the J call may be wrong. The CDR3 covers 16 residues. The germline gives CDR1 MGHRA, CDR2 YSYEKL. In nucleotides, the CDR3 is TGCGCCAGCAGCCGAGGGCTAGCGGGAGAGGGTTACGAGCAGTACTTC. Amino acids: CASSRGLAGEGYEQYF.

A few counts support this clone. The CDR3 region has the DNA TGTGCCAGCAGCCCCACAGATCAGCCCCAGCATTTT. Translating it yields CASSPTDQPQHF. V usage is TRBV7-9 and J usage is TRBJ1-5; no clear D gene. V gave up 5 bases and J gave up 5 bases, with 7 bases separating them. Germline CDR1 and CDR2: SEHNR and FQNEAQ (reference sequence). CDR3 size: 12 residues. The whole variable domain, filled in from reference TRBV7-9 and TRBJ1-5, reads DTGVSQNPRHKITKRGQNVTFRCDPISEHNRLYWYRQTLGQGPEFLTYFQNEAQLEKSRLLSDRFSAERPKGSFSTLEIQRTEQGDSAMYLCASSPTDQPQHFGDGTRLSIL.

J is TRBJ1-4 and V is TRBV28; D is uncertain. The CDR3 runs 14 residues. Germline V gene data show CDR1 as MDHEN and CDR2 as SYDVKM. The V end lost 8 bases, the J end lost 2 bases, and 12 bases lay between the germline ends. The chain's CDR3 is CASLGGGTNEKLFF. CDR3 coding DNA: TGTGCCAGCCTCGGTGGAGGGACTAATGAAAAACTGTTTTTT.

This rearrangement joins TRBV28 to TRBJ1-1; a weak D match, TRBD1 (5 bases). The CDR3 length is 13 residues. V was clipped by 6 bases and J by 3 bases, with 11 bases between them. In germline, CDR1 is MDHEN, CDR2 SYDVKM. CDR3 protein: CASSPVQDTEAFF. The CDR3, as DNA: TGTGCCAGCAGCCCGGTACAGGACACTGAAGCTTTCTTT.

The rearrangement joins TRBV5-6 to TRBJ2-2; 7 bases are a match to TRBD1. Germline-derived CDR1 and CDR2 are SGHDT and YYEEEE. V lost 2 bases to trimming and J lost 6 bases; unmatched junction nucleotides: 10. This CDR3 region has 16 residues. In nucleotides, the CDR3 is TGTGCCAGCAGCTTAGACAGGGTTCAGTGGGCCGGGGAGCTGTTTTTT. The encoded protein is CASSLDRVQWAGELFF.

The V and J genes are TRBV9 and TRBJ2-7; D perhaps matches TRBD2 (5 bases). The CDR3 has 15 amino acids. V was trimmed by 1 base and J by 3 bases, leaving 14 bases between them. CDR1 is SGDLS, CDR2 YYNGEE, per germline. CDR3: CASSVFPTGNYEQYF. CDR3 bases: TGTGCCAGCAGCGTATTCCCTACCGGGAACTACGAGCAGTACTTC.

V is TRBV6-1 and J is TRBJ2-1, with 14 bases aligning to TRBD2. With V trimmed by 6 bases and J by 13 bases, 11 bases remained unmatched. This CDR3 has 15 residues. Germline assignment: CDR1 MNHNS and CDR2 SASEGT. The CDR3 nucleotides are TGTGCCAGCAGCCTAACCGGGACTAGCGGGGGCCCCCAGTTCTTC. This sequence encodes CASSLTGTSGGPQFF.

V usage is TRBV19 and J usage is TRBJ2-2; 10 positions agree with TRBD1. This CDR3 has 16 amino acids. Germline CDR1 is LNHDA and CDR2 is SQIVND (reference sequence). The V segment lost 4 bases and the J segment 4 bases; nucleotides outside the gene matches: 6. DNA of the CDR3: TGTGCCAGTAGTAGTCGGGACAGGGGAATCACCGGGGAGCTGTTTTTT. It codes for CASSSRDRGITGELFF.

This chain connects TRBV7-9 to TRBJ1-4, with 8 bases aligning to TRBD1. The CDR3 extends over 15 amino acids. The germline gives CDR1 SEHNR, CDR2 FQNEAQ (reference sequence). V dropped 4 bases and J dropped 8; count of bases not matched to a gene: 9. Written as DNA, the CDR3 is TGTGCCAGCAGCTCAGGACAGGGAGGAGTAGAAAAACTGTTTTTT. Amino acid sequence: CASSSGQGGVEKLFF.

The chain employs TRBV6-6 and TRBJ2-7; 10 bases are shared with TRBD1. This CDR3 has 14 residues. J was trimmed by 5 bases and V by 8 bases; bases with no gene match: 9. The germline CDR1 and CDR2 sequences are MNHNY and SVGAGI (reference sequence). CDR3 DNA sequence: TGTGCCAGCCGAGAGACAGGGGGCAAGGACGAGCAGTACTTC. It specifies CASRETGGKDEQYF.

This clone was found once. The chain employs TRBV2 and TRBJ1-2, with D unresolved. The CDR3 contains 14 residues. Per germline, CDR1 SNHLY and CDR2 FYNNEI. Trimming left V 6 bases short and J 4 bases short, with 15 bases between. The chain's CDR3 is CASRTIGSVYGYTF. In DNA form, the CDR3 reads TGTGCCAGCAGGACAATTGGCAGTGTCTATGGCTACACCTTC.

This chain connects TRBV28 to TRBJ1-2, with TRBD1 matching over 7 bases. Trimming at V came to 10 bases and at J to 6 bases, leaving 8 bases not matched to a gene. The CDR3 is 12 amino acids. Germline V CDR1 and CDR2: MDHEN, SYDVKM. The CDR3 loop reads CATDDRVNGYTF. CDR3 nucleotide sequence: TGTGCCACCGATGACAGGGTTAATGGCTACACCTTC.